These 21 T cell receptor beta chains were sequenced from one sample in a study of T cell responses to AZD1222 COVID-19 vaccine. Clones were read by immunoSEQ multiplex PCR, and TCRdb kept only the in-frame ones, dropping some. Of about 150,000 clones in the sample, about 93% were seen once. Here the sequenced sample was peripheral blood, taken on day 0 of AZD1222 vaccination. These receptors all stem from an adult in good health.

The chain employs TRBV7-9 and TRBJ2-7; TRBD1 aligns across 9 bases. V dropped 6 bases and J dropped 3; count of bases not matched to a gene: 6. The CDR3 is 14 residues long. Per the germline V gene, CDR1 is SEHNR and CDR2 is FQNEAQ (reference sequence). In DNA, the CDR3 is TGTGCCAGCAGAGAAGGACAGGGGAACTACGAGCAGTACTTC. Protein product: CASREGQGNYEQYF.

The chain carries TRBV6-5 and TRBJ1-1; 7 bases match TRBD1. The V segment lost 6 bases and the J segment 0 bases; nucleotides outside the gene matches: 4. This CDR3 comprises 14 residues. The germline V gene has CDR1 MNHEY and CDR2 SVGAGI. The CDR3 protein is CASSEGQMNTEAFF. The DNA for the CDR3 is TGTGCCAGCAGCGAGGGACAGATGAACACTGAAGCTTTCTTT.

The rearrangement links TRBV5-1 to TRBJ2-2; no reliable D call. Trimming cost V 2 bases and J 1 base, with 9 bases left between them. The CDR3 has 15 amino acids. In germline, CDR1 is SGHRS, CDR2 YFSETQ. The chain's CDR3 is CASSLRQENTGELFF. In DNA, the CDR3 is TGCGCCAGCAGCTTAAGGCAGGAGAACACCGGGGAGCTGTTTTTT.

This clone was seen only once. As DNA, the CDR3 is TGTGCCAGCAGTTACTCTGGACGAGCGGGTGGCTACACCTTC. It specifies CASSYSGRAGGYTF. The genes are TRBV6-2 or TRBV6-3 and TRBJ1-2; D gene ambiguous. Germline values: CDR1 MNHEY, CDR2 SVGEGT. The germline V and J ends were trimmed by 0 bases and 7 bases, with 12 bases remaining between them. This CDR3 region has 14 residues.

This chain joins TRBV25-1 and TRBJ2-2; TRBD2 matches at 7 bases. The trim removed 3 bases at V and 2 bases at J, leaving 3 bases unmatched. Germline CDR1 and CDR2: MGHDK and SYGVNS. The CDR3 loop spans 15 amino acids. The CDR3 region is CASSDAGVNTGELFF. The CDR3 nucleotides read TGTGCCAGCAGTGACGCGGGGGTAAACACCGGGGAGCTGTTTTTT.

This clone came up once. This chain connects TRBV10-3 to TRBJ1-2; 7 bases map to TRBD1. The germline V gene has CDR1 ENHRY and CDR2 SYGVKD. The CDR3 contains 13 residues. J was trimmed by 4 bases and V by 1 base; bases with no gene match: 0. CDR3: CAISEWDSYGYTF. CDR3 DNA: TGTGCCATCAGTGAGTGGGACAGCTATGGCTACACCTTC.

The J gene is TRBJ1-4, the V gene TRBV3-1 (or the pseudogene TRBV3-2); D is possibly TRBD1 (6 bases). The V gene lost 0 bases and the J gene lost 5 bases, with 19 bases spanning the gap. This CDR3 spans 18 amino acids. Germline values: CDR1 LGHDT, CDR2 YNNKEL (reference sequence). The CDR3 loop reads CASSQDLSGIGQNEKLFF. In nucleotides, the CDR3 is TGTGCCAGCAGCCAAGATCTGAGCGGAATAGGACAGAATGAAAAACTGTTTTTT.

The genes are TRBV9 and TRBJ2-7; D is uncertain. CDR3 length: 15 residues. The V end lost 0 bases, the J end lost 0 bases, and 10 bases lay between the germline ends. Germline CDR1 reads SGDLS; CDR2 reads YYNGEE. CDR3 in amino acids: CASSVEVGYSYEQYF. The DNA for the CDR3 is TGTGCCAGCAGCGTAGAGGTGGGTTACTCCTACGAGCAGTACTTC.

The rearrangement joins TRBV7-6 to TRBJ1-3; tentative D call: TRBD1 (5 bases). This CDR3 has 15 amino acids. Germline loops: CDR1 SGHVS, CDR2 FNYEAQ. The V end was cut by 3 bases, the J end by 2 bases, with 11 bases between. For the CDR3, the DNA is TGTGCCAGCAGCTTCGGGGCAGGGACTGGAAACACCATATATTTT. Its translation: CASSFGAGTGNTIYF.

The rearrangement uses TRBV28 and TRBJ1-1; tentative D call: TRBD1 (6 bases). The V end lost 6 bases, the J end lost 7 bases, and 30 bases lay between the germline ends. The germline gives CDR1 MDHEN, CDR2 SYDVKM. The CDR3 has 18 residues. The CDR3 nucleotides read TGTGCCAGCAGCCCCGGAGGGGGGGGTTGGAGAGAAGGGCGTGAAGCTTTCTTT. Amino acids: CASSPGGGGWREGREAFF.

The genes are TRBV5-3 and TRBJ1-1; 9 nucleotides line up with TRBD1. TRBV5-3 qualifies as an ORF whose function is uncertain. CDR3 length: 15 amino acids. J gave up 7 bases and V 4 bases, and 11 bases lay outside the gene matches. CDR3 coding DNA: TGTGCCAGAAGCCAATCGAGGACAGGGGTTAGTGAAGCTTTCTTT. This translates into CARSQSRTGVSEAFF.

The chain recombines TRBV18 with TRBJ1-1; no firm D call. The germline V and J ends were trimmed by 1 base and 0 bases, with 6 bases remaining between them. Germline CDR1 reads KGHSH; CDR2 reads LQKENI. CDR3 length equals 14 residues. CDR3 sequence reads: CASSPQRLNTEAFF. CDR3 nucleotides: TGTGCCAGCTCACCACAAAGGCTGAACACTGAAGCTTTCTTT.

V usage is TRBV7-6 and J usage is TRBJ1-2; 7 bases are shared with TRBD1. This CDR3 region has 12 residues. The J segment lost 7 bases and the V segment lost 5 bases, leaving 4 bases of the junction unmatched. Germline CDR1 SGHVS, CDR2 FNYEAQ. CDR3 in DNA: TGTGCCAGCAGCAAACAGGGGACTGGCTACACCTTC. The encoded protein is CASSKQGTGYTF.

CDR3 residues: CSVEGGDTVNYGYTF. The CDR3 DNA follows: TGCAGCGTTGAAGGGGGGGACACAGTGAACTATGGCTACACCTTC. The J gene is TRBJ1-2, the V gene TRBV29-1; maybe TRBD1 (6 bases). This CDR3 spans 15 amino acids. Germline values: CDR1 SQVTM, CDR2 ANQGSEA. Trimming took off 1 base at V and 2 bases at J, with 14 bases between the two ends.

This chain joins TRBV12-3 or TRBV12-4 and TRBJ2-3; possible D gene TRBD2, 7 bases. V was trimmed by 2 bases and J by 8 bases, leaving 8 bases between them. This CDR3 comprises 12 residues. CDR3 sequence reads: CASSLRGGTQYF. As DNA, the CDR3 is TGTGCCAGCAGTTTAAGGGGGGGTACGCAGTATTTT.

This rearrangement joins TRBV3-1 (or the pseudogene TRBV3-2) to TRBJ2-1; no definite D call. The CDR3 covers 13 residues. CDR1 is LGHDT and CDR2 is YNNKEL in the germline V gene (reference sequence). V shed 1 base and J shed 7 bases, with 8 bases lying between them. The CDR3 here is CASSQGRVNEQFF. DNA of the CDR3: TGTGCCAGCAGCCAAGGTAGGGTAAATGAGCAGTTCTTC.

The V and J genes are TRBV21-1 and TRBJ1-5; the DNA was not compared with TRBD1, the D call given in the table. TRBV21-1 is annotated as a pseudogene. The CDR3 has 15 amino acids. The CDR3 DNA follows: TGTGCCAGCAGCAGGGACAGGGTGACGAATCAGCCCCAGCATTTT. Amino acids: CASSRDRVTNQPQHF.

The chain has TRBV12-3 or TRBV12-4 and TRBJ2-4; D gene ambiguous. Trimming stripped 6 bases from V and 7 bases from J, with 10 bases between. This CDR3 comprises 12 residues. The CDR3 protein is CASRPSGNIQYF. For the CDR3, the DNA is TGTGCCAGCAGGCCCTCCGGGAACATTCAGTACTTC.

J is TRBJ1-3 and V is TRBV7-9; D remains ambiguous. Germline V gives CDR1 SEHNR, CDR2 FQNEAQ (reference sequence). The V end lost 2 bases, the J end lost 4 bases, and 9 bases lay between the germline ends. This CDR3 contains 14 residues. The CDR3 is CASSLSDGGNTIYF. For the CDR3, the DNA is TGTGCCAGCAGCTTATCCGACGGGGGAAACACCATATATTTT. Supplemented by reference TRBV7-9 and TRBJ1-3, the full variable domain reads DTGVSQNPRHKITKRGQNVTFRCDPISEHNRLYWYRQTLGQGPEFLTYFQNEAQLEKSRLLSDRFSAERPKGSFSTLEIQRTEQGDSAMYLCASSLSDGGNTIYFGEGSWLTVV.

This chain connects TRBV6-2 or TRBV6-3 to TRBJ2-5; perhaps TRBD2 as D (6 bases). Trimming removed 4 bases at V and 2 bases at J, with 11 bases between. Germline CDR1 is MNHEY and CDR2 is SVGEGT. This CDR3 comprises 14 residues. CDR3 nucleotide sequence: TGTGCCAGCAGTTTATACGGGGGACAAGAGACCCAGTACTTC. It translates to CASSLYGGQETQYF.

This chain links TRBV6-5 with TRBJ1-5, with a weak D call TRBD1 (5 bases). Trimming shortened V by 4 bases and J by 4 bases, and 8 bases separated the two germline ends. Germline V lookup: CDR1 MNHEY, CDR2 SVGAGI. The CDR3 has 13 amino acids. The CDR3 DNA sequence: TGTGCCAGCAGTTGGCGGGGGAATCAGCCCCAGCATTTT. Protein product: CASSWRGNQPQHF.